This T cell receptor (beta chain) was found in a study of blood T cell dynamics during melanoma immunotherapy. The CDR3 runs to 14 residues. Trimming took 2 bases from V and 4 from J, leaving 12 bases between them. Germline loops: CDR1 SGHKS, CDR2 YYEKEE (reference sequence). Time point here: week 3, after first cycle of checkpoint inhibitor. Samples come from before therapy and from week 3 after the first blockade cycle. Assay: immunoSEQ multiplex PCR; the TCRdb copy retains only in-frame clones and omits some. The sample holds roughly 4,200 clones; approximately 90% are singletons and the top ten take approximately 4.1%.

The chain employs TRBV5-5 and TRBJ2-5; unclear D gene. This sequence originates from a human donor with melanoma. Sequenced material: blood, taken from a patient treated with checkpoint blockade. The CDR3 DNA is TGTGCCAGCAGCTTCACGTGGGGTTCAGAGACCCAGTACTTC. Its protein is CASSFTWGSETQYF.